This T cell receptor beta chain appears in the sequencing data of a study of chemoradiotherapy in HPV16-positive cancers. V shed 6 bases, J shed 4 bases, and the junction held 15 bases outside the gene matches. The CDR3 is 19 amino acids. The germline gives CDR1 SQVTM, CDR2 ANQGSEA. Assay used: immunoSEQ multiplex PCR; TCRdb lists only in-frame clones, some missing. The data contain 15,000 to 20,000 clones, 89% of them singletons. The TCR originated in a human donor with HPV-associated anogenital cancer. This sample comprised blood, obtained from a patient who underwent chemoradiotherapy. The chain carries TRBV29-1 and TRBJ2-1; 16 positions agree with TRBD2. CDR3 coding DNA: TGCAGCGTGACGCCTGGGACTAGCGGGAGGGCCCTCGGGTACAATGAGCAGTTCTTC. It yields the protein CSVTPGTSGRALGYNEQFF.